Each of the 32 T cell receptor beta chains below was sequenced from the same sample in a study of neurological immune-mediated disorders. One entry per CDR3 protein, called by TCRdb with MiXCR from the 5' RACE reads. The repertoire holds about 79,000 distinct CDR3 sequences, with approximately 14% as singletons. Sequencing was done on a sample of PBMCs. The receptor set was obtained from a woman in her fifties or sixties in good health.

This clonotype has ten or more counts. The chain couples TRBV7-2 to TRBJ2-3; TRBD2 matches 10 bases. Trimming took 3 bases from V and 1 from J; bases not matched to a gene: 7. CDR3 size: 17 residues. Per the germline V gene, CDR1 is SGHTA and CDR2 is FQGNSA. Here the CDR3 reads CASSLGRTSGGTDTQYF. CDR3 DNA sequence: TGTGCCAGCAGCTTGGGCCGGACTAGCGGAGGCACAGATACGCAGTATTTT.

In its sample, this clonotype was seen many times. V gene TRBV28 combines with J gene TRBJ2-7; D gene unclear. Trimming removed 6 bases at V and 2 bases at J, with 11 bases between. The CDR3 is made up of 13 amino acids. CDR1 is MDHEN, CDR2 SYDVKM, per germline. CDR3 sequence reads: CASSRTRPYEQYF. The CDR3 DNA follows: TGTGCCAGCAGCCGGACGCGACCCTACGAGCAGTACTTC.

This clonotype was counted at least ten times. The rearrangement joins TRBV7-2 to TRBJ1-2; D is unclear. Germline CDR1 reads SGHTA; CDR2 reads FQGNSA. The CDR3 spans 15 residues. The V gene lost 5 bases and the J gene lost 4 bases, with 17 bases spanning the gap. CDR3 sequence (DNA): TGTGCCAGCAGCCGCACCAGCGGGGTGGGCTATGGCTACACCTTC. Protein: CASSRTSGVGYGYTF.

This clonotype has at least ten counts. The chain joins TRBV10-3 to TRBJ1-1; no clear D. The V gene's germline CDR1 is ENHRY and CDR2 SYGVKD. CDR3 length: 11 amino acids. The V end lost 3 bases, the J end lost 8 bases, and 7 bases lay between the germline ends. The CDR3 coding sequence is TGTGCCATCAGTGATCTCAAAGAAGCTTTCTTT. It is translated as CAISDLKEAFF.

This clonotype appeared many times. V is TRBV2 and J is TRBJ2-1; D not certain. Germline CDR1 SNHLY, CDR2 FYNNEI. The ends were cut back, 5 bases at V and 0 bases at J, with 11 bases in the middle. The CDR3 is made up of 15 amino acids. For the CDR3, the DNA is TGTGCCAGCAGTAATGACGCCGGCTCCTACAATGAGCAGTTCTTC. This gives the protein CASSNDAGSYNEQFF.

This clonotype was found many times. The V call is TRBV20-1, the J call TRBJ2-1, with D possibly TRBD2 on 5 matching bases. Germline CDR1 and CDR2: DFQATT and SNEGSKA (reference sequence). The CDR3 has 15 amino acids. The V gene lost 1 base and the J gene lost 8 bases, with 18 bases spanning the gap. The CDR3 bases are TGCAGTGCTAGAGGAGGCAAGGCGGAGCGGCATGAGCAGTTCTTC. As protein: CSARGGKAERHEQFF.

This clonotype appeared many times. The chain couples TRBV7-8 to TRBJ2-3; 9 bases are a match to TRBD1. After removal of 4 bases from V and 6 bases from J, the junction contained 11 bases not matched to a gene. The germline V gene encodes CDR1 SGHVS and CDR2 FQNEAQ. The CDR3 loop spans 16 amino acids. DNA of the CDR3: TGTGCCAGCAGCTCCCTAAACAGGGGGCAGGCCGATACGCAGTATTTT. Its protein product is CASSSLNRGQADTQYF. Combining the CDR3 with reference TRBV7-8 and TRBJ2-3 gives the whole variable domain GAGVSQSPRYKVAKRGQDVALRCDPISGHVSLFWYQQALGQGPEFLTYFQNEAQLDKSGLPSDRFFAERPEGSVSTLKIQRTQQEDSAVYLCASSSLNRGQADTQYFGPGTRLTVL.

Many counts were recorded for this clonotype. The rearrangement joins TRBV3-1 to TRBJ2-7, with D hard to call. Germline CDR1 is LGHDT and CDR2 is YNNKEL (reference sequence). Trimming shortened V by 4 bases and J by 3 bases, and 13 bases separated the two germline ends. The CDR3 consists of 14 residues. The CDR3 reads CASSRQGMGYEQYF. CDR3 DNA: TGTGCCAGCAGCCGACAAGGAATGGGCTACGAGCAGTACTTC.

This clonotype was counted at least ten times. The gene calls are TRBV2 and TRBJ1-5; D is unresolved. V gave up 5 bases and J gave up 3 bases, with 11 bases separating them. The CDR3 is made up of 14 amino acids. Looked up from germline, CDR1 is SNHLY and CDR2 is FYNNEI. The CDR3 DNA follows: TGTGCCAGCAGTTGGTCCGGCTACAATCAGCCCCAGCATTTT. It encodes CASSWSGYNQPQHF.

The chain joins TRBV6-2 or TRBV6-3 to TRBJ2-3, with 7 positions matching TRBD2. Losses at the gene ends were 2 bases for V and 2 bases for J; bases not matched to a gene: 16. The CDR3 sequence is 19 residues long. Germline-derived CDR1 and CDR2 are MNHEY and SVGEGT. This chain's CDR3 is CASSYPGTSGAYITDTQYF. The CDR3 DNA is TGTGCCAGCAGTTACCCCGGTACAAGCGGGGCCTACATCACAGATACGCAGTATTTT.

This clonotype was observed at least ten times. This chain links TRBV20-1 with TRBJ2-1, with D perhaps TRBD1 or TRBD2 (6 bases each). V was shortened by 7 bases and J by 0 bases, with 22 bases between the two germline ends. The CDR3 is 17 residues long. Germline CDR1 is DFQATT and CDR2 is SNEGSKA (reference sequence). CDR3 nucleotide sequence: TGCAGTGGCAAGAGTGGGGGGCGGGGAAGCTCCTACAATGAGCAGTTCTTC. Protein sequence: CSGKSGGRGSSYNEQFF.

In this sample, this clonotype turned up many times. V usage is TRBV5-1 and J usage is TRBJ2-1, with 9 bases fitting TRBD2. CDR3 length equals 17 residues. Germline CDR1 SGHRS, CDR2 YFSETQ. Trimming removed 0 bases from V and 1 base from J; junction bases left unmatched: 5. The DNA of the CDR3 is TGCGCCAGCAGCTTGGGTAGCGGGAGTGGGTCCTACAATGAGCAGTTCTTC. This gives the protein CASSLGSGSGSYNEQFF.

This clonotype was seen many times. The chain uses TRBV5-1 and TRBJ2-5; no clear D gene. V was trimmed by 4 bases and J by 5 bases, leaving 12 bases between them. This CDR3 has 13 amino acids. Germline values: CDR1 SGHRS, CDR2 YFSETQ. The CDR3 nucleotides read TGCGCCAGCAGCCGTACGCTCGGGGAGACCCAGTACTTC. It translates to CASSRTLGETQYF.

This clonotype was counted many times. The CDR3 DNA follows: TGTGCCAGCACCTATCGGGGGGGGACGGTAATTGGCAATCAGCCCCAGCATTTT. Its protein product is CASTYRGGTVIGNQPQHF. The chain recombines TRBV7-9 with TRBJ1-5, with D perhaps matching TRBD1 (5 bases). The CDR3 runs to 18 residues. The V gene lost 7 bases and the J gene lost 2 bases, with 24 bases spanning the gap. From germline, CDR1 is SEHNR and CDR2 FQNEAQ (reference sequence).

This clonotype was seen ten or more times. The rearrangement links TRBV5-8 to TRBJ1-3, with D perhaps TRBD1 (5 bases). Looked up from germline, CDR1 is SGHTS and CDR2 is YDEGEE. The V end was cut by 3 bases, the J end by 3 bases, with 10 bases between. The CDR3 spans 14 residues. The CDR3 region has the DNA TGTGCCAGCAGCTGGGCAGGGAATGGAAACACCATATATTTT. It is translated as CASSWAGNGNTIYF.

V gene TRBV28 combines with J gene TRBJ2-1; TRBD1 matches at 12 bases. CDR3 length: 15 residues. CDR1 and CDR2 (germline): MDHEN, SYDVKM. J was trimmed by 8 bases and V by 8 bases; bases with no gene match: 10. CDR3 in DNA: TGTGCCAGCTACCCGTCGGGACAGGGGGCAGATGAGCAGTTCTTC. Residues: CASYPSGQGADEQFF.

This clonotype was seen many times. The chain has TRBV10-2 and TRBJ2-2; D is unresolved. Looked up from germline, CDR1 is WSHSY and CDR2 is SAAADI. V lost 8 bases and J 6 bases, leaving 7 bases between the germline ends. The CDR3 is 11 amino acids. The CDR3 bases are TGCGCCAGCTCAAAGGCCGGGGAGCTGTTTTTT. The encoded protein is CASSKAGELFF.

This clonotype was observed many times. The CDR3 DNA reads TGTGCCAGCAGCCCACTAATGTGGGGGGGTGATACGCAGTATTTT. This translates into CASSPLMWGGDTQYF. The chain uses TRBV7-2 and TRBJ2-3; TRBD2 matches 7 bases. The CDR3 runs 15 residues. Germline V gene data show CDR1 as SGHTA and CDR2 as FQGNSA. V was pared by 5 bases and J by 6 bases, with 11 bases of the junction left unmatched. Combining the CDR3 with reference TRBV7-2 and TRBJ2-3 gives the whole variable domain GAGVSQSPSNKVTEKGKDVELRCDPISGHTALYWYRQSLGQGLEFLIYFQGNSAPDKSGLPSDRFSAERTGGSVSTLTIQRTQQEDSAVYLCASSPLMWGGDTQYFGPGTRLTVL.

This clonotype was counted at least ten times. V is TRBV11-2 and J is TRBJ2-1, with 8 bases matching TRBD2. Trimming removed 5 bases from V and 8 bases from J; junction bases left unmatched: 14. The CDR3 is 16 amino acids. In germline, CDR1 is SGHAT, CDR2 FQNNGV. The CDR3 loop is CASSPGTSRVSDEQFF. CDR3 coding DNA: TGTGCCAGCAGCCCCGGGACTAGTAGGGTTAGCGATGAGCAGTTCTTC.

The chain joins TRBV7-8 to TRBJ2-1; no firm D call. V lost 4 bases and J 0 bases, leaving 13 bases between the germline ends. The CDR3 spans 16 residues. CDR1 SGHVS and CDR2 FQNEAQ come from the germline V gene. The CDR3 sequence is CASSSYTSSSYNEQFF. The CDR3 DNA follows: TGTGCCAGCAGCTCGTATACATCGAGCTCCTACAATGAGCAGTTCTTC.

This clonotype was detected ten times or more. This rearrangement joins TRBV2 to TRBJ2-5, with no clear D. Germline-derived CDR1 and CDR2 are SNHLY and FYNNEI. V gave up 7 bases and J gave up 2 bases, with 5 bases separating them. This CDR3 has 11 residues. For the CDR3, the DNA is TGTGCCAGCAAGTTTCAAGAGACCCAGTACTTC. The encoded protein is CASKFQETQYF.

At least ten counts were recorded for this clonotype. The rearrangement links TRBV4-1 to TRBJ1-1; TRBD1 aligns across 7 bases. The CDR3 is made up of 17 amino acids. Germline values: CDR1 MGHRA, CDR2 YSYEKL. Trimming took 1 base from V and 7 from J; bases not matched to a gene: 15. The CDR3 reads CASSQGFGSQGVVEAFF. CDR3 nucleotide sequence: TGCGCCAGCAGCCAAGGGTTTGGGTCCCAGGGGGTGGTTGAAGCTTTCTTT.

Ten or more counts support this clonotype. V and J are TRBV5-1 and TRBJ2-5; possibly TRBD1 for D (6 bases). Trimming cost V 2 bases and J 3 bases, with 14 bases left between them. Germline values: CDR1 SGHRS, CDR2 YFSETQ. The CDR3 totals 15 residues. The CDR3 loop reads CASSFLGDNKETQYF. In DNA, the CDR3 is TGCGCCAGCAGCTTCCTGGGGGACAACAAAGAGACCCAGTACTTC.

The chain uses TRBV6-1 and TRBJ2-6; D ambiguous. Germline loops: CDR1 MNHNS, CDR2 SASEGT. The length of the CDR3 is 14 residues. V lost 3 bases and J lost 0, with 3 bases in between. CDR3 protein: CASSEVSGANVLTF. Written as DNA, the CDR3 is TGTGCCAGCAGTGAGGTCTCTGGGGCCAACGTCCTGACTTTC.

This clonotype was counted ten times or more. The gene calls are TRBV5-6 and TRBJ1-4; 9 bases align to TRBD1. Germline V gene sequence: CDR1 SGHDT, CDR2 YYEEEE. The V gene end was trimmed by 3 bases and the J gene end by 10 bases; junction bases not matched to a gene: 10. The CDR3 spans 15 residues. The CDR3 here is CASSYEQGAFGKLFF. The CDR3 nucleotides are TGTGCCAGCAGCTACGAACAGGGGGCTTTTGGAAAACTGTTTTTT. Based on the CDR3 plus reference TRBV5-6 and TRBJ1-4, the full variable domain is DAGVTQSPTHLIKTRGQQVTLRCSPKSGHDTVSWYQQALGQGPQFIFQYYEEEERQRGNFPDRFSGHQFPNYSSELNVNALLLGDSALYLCASSYEQGAFGKLFFGSGTQLSVL.

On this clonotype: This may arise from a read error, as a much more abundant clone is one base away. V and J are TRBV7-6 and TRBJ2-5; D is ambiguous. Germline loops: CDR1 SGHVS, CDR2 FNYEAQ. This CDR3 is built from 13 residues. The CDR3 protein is CANSQDQVATQYF. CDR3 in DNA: TGTGCCAACAGCCAAGATCAAGTAGCGACCCAGTACTTC.

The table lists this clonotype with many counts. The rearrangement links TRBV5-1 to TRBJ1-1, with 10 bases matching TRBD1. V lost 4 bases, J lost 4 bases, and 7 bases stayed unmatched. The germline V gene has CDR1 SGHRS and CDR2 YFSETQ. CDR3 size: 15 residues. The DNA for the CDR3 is TGCGCCAGCAGCGAACGACAGGGGGCAAGCACTGAAGCTTTCTTT. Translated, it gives CASSERQGASTEAFF.

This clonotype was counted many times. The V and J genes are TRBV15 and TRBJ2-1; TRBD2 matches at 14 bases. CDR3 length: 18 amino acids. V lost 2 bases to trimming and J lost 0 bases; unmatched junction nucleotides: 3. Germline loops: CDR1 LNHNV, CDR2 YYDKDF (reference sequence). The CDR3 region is CATSRSGTSGSSYNEQFF. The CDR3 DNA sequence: TGTGCCACCAGCAGATCGGGGACTAGCGGGAGCTCCTACAATGAGCAGTTCTTC.

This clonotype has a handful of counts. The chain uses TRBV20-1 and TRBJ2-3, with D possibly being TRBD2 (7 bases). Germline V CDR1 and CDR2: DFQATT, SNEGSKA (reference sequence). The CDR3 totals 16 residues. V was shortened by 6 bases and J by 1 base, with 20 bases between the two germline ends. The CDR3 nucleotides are TGCAGTGCCACCAGGGGCACTAGCGTTGGCACAGATACGCAGTATTTT. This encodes CSATRGTSVGTDTQYF.

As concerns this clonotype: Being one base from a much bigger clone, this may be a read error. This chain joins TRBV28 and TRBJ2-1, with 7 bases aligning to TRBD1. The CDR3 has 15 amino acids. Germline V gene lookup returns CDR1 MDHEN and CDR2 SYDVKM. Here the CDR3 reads CACSLPDRDYNEQFF. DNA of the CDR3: TGTGCCTGCAGTTTACCTGACAGGGACTACAATGAGCAGTTCTTC. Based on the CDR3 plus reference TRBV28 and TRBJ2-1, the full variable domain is DVKVTQSSRYLVKRTGEKVFLECVQDMDHENMFWYRQDPGLGLRLIYFSYDVKMKEKGDIPEGYSVSREKKERFSLILESASTNQTSMYLCACSLPDRDYNEQFFGPGTRLTVL.

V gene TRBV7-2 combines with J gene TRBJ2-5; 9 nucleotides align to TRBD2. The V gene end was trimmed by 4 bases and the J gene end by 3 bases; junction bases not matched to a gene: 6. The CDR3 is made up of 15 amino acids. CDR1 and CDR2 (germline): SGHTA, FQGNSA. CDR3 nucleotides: TGTGCCAGCAGCTCTAGCGGGGCCCGAGAAGAGACCCAGTACTTC. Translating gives CASSSSGAREETQYF.

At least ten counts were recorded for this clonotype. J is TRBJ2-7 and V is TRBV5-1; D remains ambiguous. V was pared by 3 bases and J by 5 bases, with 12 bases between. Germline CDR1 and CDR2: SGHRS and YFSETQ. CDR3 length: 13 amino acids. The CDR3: CASSSERRDEQYF. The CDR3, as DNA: TGCGCCAGCAGCTCAGAACGCCGGGACGAGCAGTACTTC.